The T cell receptor beta chain described here comes from a study of CD8 T cells in ankylosing spondylitis. The V gene lost 6 bases and the J gene lost 5 bases, with 12 bases spanning the gap. The CDR3 has 14 amino acids. Germline-derived CDR1 and CDR2 are KGHDR and SFDVKD. TCRdb passed the 5' RACE reads through MiXCR, listing each CDR3 protein once. The table has 300,000 to 350,000 distinct CDR3 sequences, 9.5% to 13% seen once. This clonotype was seen just once. Specimen: blood, either unsorted or a sorted T cell fraction (not recorded which). This TCR derives from a female donor with ankylosing spondylitis or in good health (not recorded which). The chain couples TRBV24-1 to TRBJ2-2; D not certain. This chain's CDR3 is CATSPHGYTGELFF. As DNA, the CDR3 is TGTGCCACCAGTCCACACGGTTATACCGGGGAGCTGTTTTTT.